These T cell receptor beta chains were read from a single sample in a study of CD8 T cells in ankylosing spondylitis. TCRdb analysed the 5' RACE reads with MiXCR anew, one entry per CDR3 protein. The sample includes 750,000 to 850,000 distinct CDR3 sequences, approximately 12% of them seen just once. Source material: blood, either unsorted or a sorted T cell fraction (not recorded which). These TCRs come from a male donor with ankylosing spondylitis. The CDR3 runs from the conserved cysteine through the conserved F or W. D genes are given only for firm matches. Rows may omit the clone size; those that give it use once, few, many or a size class.

cdr3_nt	cdr3_aa	clone_size	v_call	j_call	d_call
TGTGCCAGCAGCCTCGTGGACAATTCACCCCTCCACTTT	CASSLVDNSPLHF	NA	TRBV3-1	TRBJ1-6	NA
TGTGCCACCAGCAGAGAACAGTCCACCTACAATGAGCAGTTCTTC	CATSREQSTYNEQFF	many	TRBV15	TRBJ2-1	NA
TGTGCCAGCTCACCAACCGGGGACAACGGGCAGCCCCAGCATTTT	CASSPTGDNGQPQHF	few	TRBV18	TRBJ1-5	NA
TGTGCCAGCAGTTACGTAAACAGGGGCGGCTACACCTTC	CASSYVNRGGYTF	few	TRBV6-5	TRBJ1-2	TRBD1
TGCGCCAGCAGCTCGGAGCGGGGCTCAAGTGAGCAGTACTTC	CASSSERGSSEQYF	few	TRBV5-1	TRBJ2-7	TRBD2
TGTGCCAGCAGCCGGGGCGGGGACTCCTACGAGCAGTACTTC	CASSRGGDSYEQYF	NA	TRBV4-2	TRBJ2-7	NA
TGCAGTGCTAGTGGTCTTGGGCCCGGGGAGCTGTTTTTT	CSASGLGPGELFF	NA	TRBV20-1	TRBJ2-2	NA
TGTGCCAGCACCTTGGGCGTAGCGGGAAACAATGAGCAGTTCTTC	CASTLGVAGNNEQFF	many	TRBV12-3/TRBV12-4	TRBJ2-1	TRBD2
TGCGCCAGCAGCCAAGAAACCGGGGATGGCTACACCTTC	CASSQETGDGYTF	NA	TRBV4-3	TRBJ1-2	NA
TGTGCCAGCAGCCTAACCGGGACTGACTACTACGAGCAGTACTTC	CASSLTGTDYYEQYF	NA	TRBV7-2	TRBJ2-7	NA
TGTGCCAGCAGCTTGGTCCCGGGGGGGACAGGGGTTTCACCCCTCCACTTT	CASSLVPGGTGVSPLHF	NA	TRBV7-2	TRBJ1-6	TRBD1
TGCGCCAGCAGCTTTTTGGTAGGCGAGTCCTACGAGCAGTACTTC	CASSFLVGESYEQYF	few	TRBV5-1	TRBJ2-7	NA
TGCAGCGTGTATCTGCGACTGACAGATACGCAGTATTTT	CSVYLRLTDTQYF	NA	TRBV29-1	TRBJ2-3	NA
TGCGCCAGCAGCTTGGGGAGGACAGGGATGGAGACCCAGTACTTC	CASSLGRTGMETQYF	NA	TRBV5-1	TRBJ2-5	TRBD1
TGCGCCAGCAGCTCGAGGGAGAGCTCCTATAATTCACCCCTCCACTTT	CASSSRESSYNSPLHF	few	TRBV5-1	TRBJ1-6	NA
TGCAGTGCTAGCTGGACTAAAGGTTACAATGAGCAGTTCTTC	CSASWTKGYNEQFF	many	TRBV20-1	TRBJ2-1	NA
TGCGCCAGCAGCTTCGGGACAAAGGACACCGGGGAGCTGTTTTTT	CASSFGTKDTGELFF	few	TRBV5-1	TRBJ2-2	NA
TGTGCCAGCAGTCCCCCGTTGACAGATCAGCCCCAGCATTTT	CASSPPLTDQPQHF	many	TRBV28	TRBJ1-5	NA
TGTGCCAGCAGTTTAAGGGGGGCCTACGAGCAGTACTTC	CASSLRGAYEQYF	many	TRBV7-2	TRBJ2-7	NA
TGCAGCGTTGTACTCCCCGGGACTGCGTACAATGAGCAGTTCTTC	CSVVLPGTAYNEQFF	few	TRBV29-1	TRBJ2-1	NA
TGTGCCAGCAGTATAGGGGCACACAACTATGGCTACACCTTC	CASSIGAHNYGYTF	NA	TRBV6-1	TRBJ1-2	NA
TGTGCTAGTGGTTCACGGGACAGGGGGCTACGGAGAAGCGGAGCTAACTATGGCTACACCTTC	CASGSRDRGLRRSGANYGYTF	few	TRBV12-5	TRBJ1-2	TRBD1
TGTGCCAGCAGCTTTAGAGGACAGGGCTATGAAGCTTTCTTT	CASSFRGQGYEAFF	NA	TRBV7-2	TRBJ1-1	TRBD1
TGTGCCAGCAGTACAGGGGGCTCTGGAAACACCATATATTTT	CASSTGGSGNTIYF	few	TRBV12-3/TRBV12-4	TRBJ1-3	TRBD1
TGCGCCAGCAGCTTGGGGGCAGTGCGGGACTTAAAAATCTTC	CASSLGAVRDLKIF	NA	TRBV5-1	TRBJ2-1	NA
TGCAGTGCTAGACGGATAAGAGGGACAGTCAATGAGCAGTTCTTC	CSARRIRGTVNEQFF	NA	TRBV20-1	TRBJ2-1	TRBD1
TGTGCCAGCTCACCACAGGGGCAAGAGACCCAGTACTTC	CASSPQGQETQYF	many	TRBV18	TRBJ2-5	NA
TGTGCCAGCAGCCCAGGGGGTAGGGTTGAGCAGTTCTTC	CASSPGGRVEQFF	once	TRBV9	TRBJ2-1	TRBD1
TGCAGTGCTAGAAGGGGCCAGGGGTTGACTGAAGCTTTCTTT	CSARRGQGLTEAFF	many	TRBV20-1	TRBJ1-1	NA
TGCAGTGGCGGGGAAGGCAATGAGCAGTTCTTC	CSGGEGNEQFF	NA	TRBV20-1	TRBJ2-1	NA
TGTGCCAGCAGCGATAGGGGGGGGACCTATAATTCACCCCTCCACTTT	CASSDRGGTYNSPLHF	few	TRBV7-2	TRBJ1-6	NA
TGCTGTGCTAGAGATCTAAGGGGAGCCAGCACAGATACGCAGTATTTT	CCARDLRGASTDTQYF	NA	TRBV20-1	TRBJ2-3	NA
TGTGCCAGCAGTTACCAGGGATTTAACTATGGCTACACCTTC	CASSYQGFNYGYTF	NA	TRBV2	TRBJ1-2	NA
TGCGCCAGCAGCCAGGCTAGCGGGACCCCCATTAACAATGAGCAGTTCTTC	CASSQASGTPINNEQFF	few	TRBV4-3	TRBJ2-1	TRBD2
TGTGCCAGCTCACCCAGGCGGTATAGCAATCAGCCCCAGCATTTT	CASSPRRYSNQPQHF	NA	TRBV18	TRBJ1-5	NA
TGTGCCAGCAGCTTGGATACAGGGGGTACTGAAGCTTTCTTT	CASSLDTGGTEAFF	few	TRBV5-5	TRBJ1-1	TRBD1
TGTGCCAGCAGCCAAGGGTGGCGAAAACTGTTTTTT	CASSQGWRKLFF	NA	TRBV3-1	TRBJ1-4	NA
TGCAGTGCTAGAGATTTGCAGGGAGGGGAAAAACTGTTTTTT	CSARDLQGGEKLFF	few	TRBV20-1	TRBJ1-4	NA
TGTGCCAGCAGCCCCGCCTTTAGCAATGAGCAGTTCTTC	CASSPAFSNEQFF	few	TRBV7-2	TRBJ2-1	NA
TGCAGCGCCTCCGGACAGGTCGGGGGCTACACCTTC	CSASGQVGGYTF	many	TRBV29-1	TRBJ1-2	TRBD1
TGCAGTGGAGAACGGGAGTCCTACGAGCAGTACTTC	CSGERESYEQYF	NA	TRBV20-1	TRBJ2-7	NA
TGTGCCAGCAGCCCCACAGGGGGAAGGGGTCAGCCCCAGCATTTT	CASSPTGGRGQPQHF	NA	TRBV4-2	TRBJ1-5	TRBD1
TGTGCCATCAGCACACAGGGAGATAACGAGCAGTACTTC	CAISTQGDNEQYF	few	TRBV10-3	TRBJ2-7	NA
TGCATGGTCGGGAGGACAGGGGAGACCCAGTACTTC	CMVGRTGETQYF	NA	TRBV20-1	TRBJ2-5	NA
TGCAGTGCTAGAGAGCCTAGGGGGCACGGAGAGACCCAGTACTTC	CSAREPRGHGETQYF	NA	TRBV20-1	TRBJ2-5	TRBD1
TGTGCCAGCAGTTTATCCAGGGGAAGTTCACCCCTCCACTTT	CASSLSRGSSPLHF	few	TRBV28	TRBJ1-6	NA
TGTGCCAGCAGTTACACTTCCAGGCAGGCCAAAAACATTCAGTACTTC	CASSYTSRQAKNIQYF	NA	TRBV6-5	TRBJ2-4	NA
TGTGCCAGCTCACCCTTAACAGGCTTCTCCTACGAGCAGTACTTC	CASSPLTGFSYEQYF	NA	TRBV18	TRBJ2-7	NA
TGCAGTGCTAGTAAGGGCTATAGCAATCAGCCCCAGCATTTT	CSASKGYSNQPQHF	NA	TRBV20-1	TRBJ1-5	NA
TGCAGTGCTAGAGGCACACATCGTAACGAGCAGTACTTC	CSARGTHRNEQYF	NA	TRBV20-1	TRBJ2-7	NA
TGTGCCAGCAGTTTTGGGCCTTACACGCCTGGGCGGGGGGCCTCCGATGAGCAGTTCTTC	CASSFGPYTPGRGASDEQFF	few	TRBV12-3/TRBV12-4	TRBJ2-1	TRBD2
TGTGCTAGCAGCTTAGACTTCAACACCGGGGAGCTGTTTTTT	CASSLDFNTGELFF	NA	TRBV7-7	TRBJ2-2	NA